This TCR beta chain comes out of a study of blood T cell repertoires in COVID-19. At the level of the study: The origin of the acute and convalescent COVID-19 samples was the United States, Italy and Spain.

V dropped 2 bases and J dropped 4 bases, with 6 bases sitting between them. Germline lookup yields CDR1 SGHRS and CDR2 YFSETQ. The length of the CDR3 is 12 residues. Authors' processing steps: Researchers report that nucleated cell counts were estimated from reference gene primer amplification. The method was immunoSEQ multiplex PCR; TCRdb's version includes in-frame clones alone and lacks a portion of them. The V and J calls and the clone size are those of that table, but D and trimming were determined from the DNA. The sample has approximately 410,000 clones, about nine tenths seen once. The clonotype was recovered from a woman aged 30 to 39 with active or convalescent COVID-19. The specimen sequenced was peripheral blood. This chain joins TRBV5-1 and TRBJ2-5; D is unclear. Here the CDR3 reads CASSFFGETQYF. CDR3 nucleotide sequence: TGCGCCAGCAGCTTTTTCGGAGAGACCCAGTACTTC.